This TCR beta chain was obtained from a study of cytomegalovirus exposure and HLA in healthy donors. It was with 60 Vbeta and 13 Jbeta primers that the PCR ran. Clones were read by immunoSEQ multiplex PCR, and TCRdb kept only the in-frame ones, dropping some. The table records some 110,000 clones, roughly 9.9% of them present only once. Findings and limits, study-wide: Follow-up analysis seemed to connect common viral pathogens with several of the most significant clusters identified. The authors later linked a missense DCLRE1C variant to TCR beta V- and J-gene trimming. The classifier reportedly diagnosed cytomegalovirus status with high specificity and sensitivity. According to a later analysis, most TCR beta chains associated with CMV appeared HLA-restricted.

Germline CDR1 is MNHNY and CDR2 is SVGAGI (reference sequence). This CDR3 has 15 residues. The trim removed 7 bases at V and 7 bases at J, leaving 14 bases unmatched. This clone has a handful of counts. What it binds is unknown. Other DNA sequences within the sample encode an identical CDR3. The clonotype was recovered from a man aged 25 to 40 in good health and CMV-seronegative. Input material: PBMCs. This rearrangement joins TRBV6-6 to TRBJ1-2; 8 positions agree with TRBD1. As DNA, the CDR3 is TGTGCCAGCATCCTTGGACAGGGAATCGTCGGTGGCTACACCTTC. Translated, it gives CASILGQGIVGGYTF.